These 23 T cell receptor beta chains came from one sample sequenced in a study of technical replicates of blood from four donors. Using immunoSEQ multiplex PCR, the repertoire was profiled, and TCRdb retains in-frame clones only, with some absent. Of around 76,000 clones listed, under 99% are singletons. The sequencing input was T cells isolated from PBMCs. Receptor source: a human donor in good health.

The V gene is TRBV29-1, the J gene TRBJ2-3, with D tentatively TRBD1 (6 bases). CDR1 is SQVTM, CDR2 ANQGSEA, per germline. Trimming took off 4 bases at V and 2 bases at J, with 16 bases between the two ends. The CDR3 loop spans 15 amino acids. The CDR3 region is CSVGVLVGATDTQYF. The DNA of the CDR3 is TGCAGCGTTGGGGTATTAGTGGGGGCCACAGATACGCAGTATTTT.

The chain recombines TRBV4-3 with TRBJ2-2, with D perhaps matching TRBD2 (5 bases). The germline V gene encodes CDR1 LGHNA and CDR2 YSLEER. V was pared by 1 base and J by 7 bases, with 13 bases between. This CDR3 is 15 amino acids long. The chain's CDR3 is CASSQVDPSGGELFF. The CDR3 DNA is TGCGCCAGCAGCCAAGTAGACCCCAGCGGCGGGGAGCTGTTTTTT.

V usage is TRBV6-4 and J usage is TRBJ2-1; 7 nucleotides align to TRBD2. The CDR3 spans 13 residues. Germline CDR1 is MRHNA and CDR2 is SNTAGT. V was pared by 3 bases and J by 10 bases, with 6 bases of the junction left unmatched. The chain's CDR3 is CASSDQPGLEQFF. As DNA, the CDR3 is TGTGCCAGCAGTGATCAACCGGGACTAGAGCAGTTCTTC.

This clone was counted a single time. This sequence joins TRBV13 and TRBJ2-3, with 12 nucleotides matching TRBD1. Germline lookup yields CDR1 PRHDT and CDR2 FYEKMQ (reference sequence). This CDR3 has 16 residues. The junction had 5 bases not matched to a gene; V was cut back by 5 bases and J by 2 bases. CDR3 amino acids: CASSPKGQGATDTQYF. The CDR3 DNA reads TGTGCCAGCAGCCCAAAGGGACAGGGGGCCACAGATACGCAGTATTTT.

The genes are TRBV18 and TRBJ2-7; 12 nucleotides match TRBD2. From germline, CDR1 is KGHSH and CDR2 LQKENI. V shed 3 bases and J 0 bases; nucleotides not matched to a gene: 9. This CDR3 contains 18 residues. Here the CDR3 DNA reads TGTGCCAGCTCACCTGAAGGACTAGCGGGGTACTTCTCCTACGAGCAGTACTTC. It yields the protein CASSPEGLAGYFSYEQYF. Full variable domain (remainder filled in from reference TRBV18 and TRBJ2-7): NAGVMQNPRHLVRRRGQEARLRCSPMKGHSHVYWYRQLPEEGLKFMVYLQKENIIDESGMPKERFSAEFPKEGPSILRIQQVVRGDSAAYFCASSPEGLAGYFSYEQYFGPGTRLTVT.

The genes are TRBV27 and TRBJ2-7, with a weak D call TRBD2 (6 bases). Trimming took 8 bases from V and 1 from J, leaving 12 bases between them. The CDR3 length is 13 residues. From germline, CDR1 is MNHEY and CDR2 SMNVEV (reference sequence). CDR3 DNA sequence: TGTGCCAGCTCCAGGACTACATCCTACGAGCAGTACTTC. Its translation: CASSRTTSYEQYF.

This clone was detected once. The J gene is TRBJ2-7, the V gene TRBV25-1; TRBD2 matches 7 bases. V lost 6 bases and J lost 7; bases outside the gene matches: 15. CDR1 is MGHDK, CDR2 SYGVNS, per germline. This CDR3 has 15 residues. The CDR3 DNA reads as TGTGCCAGCAGCGGGGGGAGCGGGATGTTTTGGGAGCAGTACTTC. Encoded protein: CASSGGSGMFWEQYF.

The chain combines TRBV29-1 with TRBJ2-7; 9 bases map to TRBD1. Germline V lookup: CDR1 SQVTM, CDR2 ANQGSEA. V trimming: 5 bases; J trimming: 0 bases; junction bases outside the gene matches: 8. There are 15 residues in the CDR3. CDR3 in DNA: TGCAGCGTTTCGTCCGGGACAGGGTTCTCCTACGAGCAGTACTTC. It codes for CSVSSGTGFSYEQYF.

V is TRBV7-7 and J is TRBJ2-1; 8 bases align to TRBD2. Germline CDR1 SSHAT, CDR2 FNYEAQ (reference sequence). The CDR3 extends over 15 amino acids. J gave up 8 bases and V 3 bases, and 9 bases lay outside the gene matches. CDR3 DNA sequence: TGTGCCAGCAGCTTGACTAGCGCTCCAAGGGATGAGCAGTTCTTC. Amino acids: CASSLTSAPRDEQFF.

This chain links TRBV11-2 with TRBJ2-7, with D possibly being TRBD2 (6 bases). The CDR3 covers 12 residues. Germline CDR1 is SGHAT and CDR2 is FQNNGV. Trimming pared 1 base from V and 12 bases from J, leaving 13 bases between. CDR3 sequence: CASSLGAGLRYF. DNA of the CDR3: TGTGCCAGCAGCTTAGGGGCGGGACTCCGGTACTTC.

This rearrangement joins TRBV28 to TRBJ1-5; possible D gene TRBD1, 5 bases. V was shortened by 6 bases and J by 2 bases, with 14 bases between the two germline ends. The CDR3 runs to 15 residues. CDR1 is MDHEN and CDR2 is SYDVKM in the germline V gene. The CDR3 reads CASRAGLGGNQPQHF. CDR3 sequence (DNA): TGTGCCAGCAGGGCAGGGTTGGGCGGCAATCAGCCCCAGCATTTT.

The chain is built from TRBV7-3 and TRBJ2-5, with D possibly being TRBD1 (7 bases). This CDR3 comprises 15 residues. V was pared by 3 bases and J by 4 bases, with 15 bases between. The germline gives CDR1 SGHTA, CDR2 FQGTGA. Here the CDR3 reads CASSLTGTQVETQYF. The CDR3 nucleotides read TGTGCCAGCAGCTTGACAGGGACTCAGGTAGAGACCCAGTACTTC. The whole variable domain, filled in from reference TRBV7-3 and TRBJ2-5, reads GAGVSQTPSNKVTEKGKYVELRCDPISGHTALYWYRQSLGQGPEFLIYFQGTGAADDSGLPNDRFFAVRPEGSVSTLKIQRTERGDSAVYLCASSLTGTQVETQYFGPGTRLLVL.

The chain joins TRBV7-8 to TRBJ2-5; weak D call: TRBD2 (6 bases). This CDR3 has 15 residues. With 5 bases removed from V and 1 base from J, the gap between germline ends came to 14 bases. The germline CDR1 and CDR2 sequences are SGHVS and FQNEAQ. Here the CDR3 DNA reads TGTGCCAGCAGCGAGAACGGACTAACCCAAGAGACCCAGTACTTC. This gives the protein CASSENGLTQETQYF.

The V call is TRBV6-1, the J call TRBJ2-1; TRBD1 might be the D (5 bases). In germline, CDR1 is MNHNS, CDR2 SASEGT. This CDR3 region has 13 residues. V dropped 0 bases and J dropped 12 bases, with 12 bases sitting between them. CDR3 protein: CASSEALQVRQFF. The CDR3 region has the DNA TGTGCCAGCAGTGAAGCCTTACAGGTTAGGCAGTTCTTC.

The chain couples TRBV19 to TRBJ1-4; D possibly corresponds to TRBD1 (5 bases). The germline V and J ends were trimmed by 6 bases and 6 bases, with 14 bases remaining between them. This CDR3 has 14 amino acids. Per the germline V gene, CDR1 is LNHDA and CDR2 is SQIVND (reference sequence). The CDR3 nucleotides are TGTGCCAGTAGCAACCAGGGTCGGGATGAAAAACTGTTTTTT. Amino acid sequence: CASSNQGRDEKLFF. Full variable domain (outside the CDR3, taken from reference TRBV19 and TRBJ1-4): DGGITQSPKYLFRKEGQNVTLSCEQNLNHDAMYWYRQDPGQGLRLIYYSQIVNDFQKGDIAEGYSVSREKKESFPLTVTSAQKNPTAFYLCASSNQGRDEKLFFGSGTQLSVL.

This clone occurred once. This chain links TRBV30 with TRBJ1-5, with 9 bases identical to TRBD1. Germline V CDR1 and CDR2: GTSNPN, SVGIG (reference sequence). The V segment lost 8 bases and the J segment 3 bases; nucleotides outside the gene matches: 8. The CDR3 covers 14 residues. The CDR3 bases are TGTGCCCTTAATACAGGGGGCCTCAATCAGCCCCAGCATTTT. It encodes CALNTGGLNQPQHF.

The gene calls are TRBV6-5 and TRBJ2-2; 8 bases align to TRBD1. CDR3 length: 14 residues. CDR1 and CDR2 from the germline V gene are MNHEY and SVGAGI. With 5 bases clipped from V and 5 bases from J, the junction kept 4 bases outside the gene matches. CDR3 sequence: CASSLYRGTGELFF. The CDR3 DNA reads TGTGCCAGCAGTCTGTACAGGGGGACCGGGGAGCTGTTTTTT.

This clone appeared once. The rearrangement links TRBV30 to TRBJ2-7; 7 bases match TRBD1. J gave up 5 bases and V 2 bases, and 12 bases lay outside the gene matches. The CDR3 totals 15 residues. The germline V gene has CDR1 GTSNPN and CDR2 SVGIG (reference sequence). As DNA, the CDR3 is TGTGCCTGGAGTTCCCCTCCCGGGACAGTCCACGAGCAGTACTTC. Protein sequence: CAWSSPPGTVHEQYF.

This clone came up a few times. The V gene is TRBV4-2, the J gene TRBJ1-1, with 7 bases aligning to TRBD1. Looked up from germline, CDR1 is LGHNA and CDR2 is YNFKEQ. There are 17 residues in the CDR3. With V trimmed by 6 bases and J by 4 bases, 17 bases remained unmatched. CDR3 region: CASRLYTLGQVPTEAFF. Written as DNA, the CDR3 is TGTGCCAGCAGACTTTATACGCTTGGACAGGTCCCCACTGAAGCTTTCTTT.

This clone was recorded only once. This sequence joins TRBV6-4 and TRBJ2-1; 8 positions match TRBD1. Germline CDR1 and CDR2: MRHNA and SNTAGT. V shed 3 bases, J shed 4 bases, and the junction held 5 bases outside the gene matches. The CDR3 contains 15 residues. The CDR3 region has the DNA TGTGCCAGCAGTGAGACGGGACAGGATTACAATGAGCAGTTCTTC. Amino acids: CASSETGQDYNEQFF.

V is TRBV5-6 and J is TRBJ2-5; no firm D call. Per germline, CDR1 SGHDT and CDR2 YYEEEE. The length of the CDR3 is 15 residues. V lost 0 bases, J lost 4 bases, and 13 bases lay in between. DNA of the CDR3: TGTGCCAGCAGCTTGGCCGGAGCGACGTTAGAGACCCAGTACTTC. It specifies CASSLAGATLETQYF.

J is TRBJ1-1 and V is TRBV6-5, with D uncertain. This CDR3 is 13 amino acids long. Trimming left V 8 bases short and J 0 bases short, with 10 bases between. CDR1 is MNHEY, CDR2 SVGAGI, per germline. This CDR3 is CASRRNMNTEAFF. In DNA form, the CDR3 reads TGTGCCAGCCGCAGGAACATGAACACTGAAGCTTTCTTT.

The gene calls are TRBV28 and TRBJ1-1; TRBD1 aligns across 9 bases. Germline V gives CDR1 MDHEN, CDR2 SYDVKM. This CDR3 comprises 14 residues. V shed 5 bases and J 4 bases; nucleotides not matched to a gene: 5. CDR3 sequence reads: CASSTTGGATEAFF. In nucleotides, the CDR3 is TGTGCCAGCAGTACGACAGGGGGAGCCACTGAAGCTTTCTTT.